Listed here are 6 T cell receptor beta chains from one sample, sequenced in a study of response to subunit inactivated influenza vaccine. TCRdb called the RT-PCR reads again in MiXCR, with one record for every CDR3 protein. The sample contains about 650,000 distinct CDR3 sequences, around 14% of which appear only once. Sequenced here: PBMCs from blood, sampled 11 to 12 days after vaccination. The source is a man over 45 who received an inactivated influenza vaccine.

CDR3 nucleotide sequence: TGTGCCAGCAAATTGGGCTGGGGTTCCTATAATTCACCCCTCCACTTT. Translating gives CASKLGWGSYNSPLHF. The chain uses TRBV12-3 or TRBV12-4 and TRBJ1-6; D gene uncertain. V was clipped by 7 bases and J by 1 base, with 14 bases between them. CDR3 length: 16 amino acids.

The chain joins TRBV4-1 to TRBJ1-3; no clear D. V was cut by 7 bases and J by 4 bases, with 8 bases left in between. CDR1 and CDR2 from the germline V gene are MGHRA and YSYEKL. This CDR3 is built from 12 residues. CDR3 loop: CASKGVGNTIYF. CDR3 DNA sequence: TGCGCCAGCAAGGGAGTCGGAAACACCATATATTTT.

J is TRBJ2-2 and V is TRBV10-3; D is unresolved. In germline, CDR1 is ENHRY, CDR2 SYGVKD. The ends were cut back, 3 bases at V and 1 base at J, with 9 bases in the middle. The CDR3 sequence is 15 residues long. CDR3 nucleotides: TGTGCCATCAGTGAAGGGCTTAGGAACACCGGGGAGCTGTTTTTT. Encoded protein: CAISEGLRNTGELFF.

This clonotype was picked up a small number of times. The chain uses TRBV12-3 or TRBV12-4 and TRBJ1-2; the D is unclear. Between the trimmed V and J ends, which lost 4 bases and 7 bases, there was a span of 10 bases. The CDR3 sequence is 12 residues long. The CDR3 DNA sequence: TGTGCCAGCAGTTGTCGCGTTTGTGGCTACACCTTC. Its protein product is CASSCRVCGYTF.

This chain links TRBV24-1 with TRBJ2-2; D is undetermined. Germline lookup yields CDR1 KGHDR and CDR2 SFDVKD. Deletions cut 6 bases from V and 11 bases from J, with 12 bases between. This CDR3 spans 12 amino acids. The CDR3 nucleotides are TGTGCCACCAGTCAGGAAGGAGCAGAGCTGTTTTTT. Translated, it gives CATSQEGAELFF.

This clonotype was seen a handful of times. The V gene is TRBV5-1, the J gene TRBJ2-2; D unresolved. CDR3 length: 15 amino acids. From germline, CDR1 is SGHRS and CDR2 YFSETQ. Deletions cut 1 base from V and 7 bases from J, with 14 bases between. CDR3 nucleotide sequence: TGCGCCAGCAGCTTGAGGGCACAGTCTCACGGGGAGCTGTTTTTT. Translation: CASSLRAQSHGELFF.